This T cell receptor (beta chain) was recovered during a study of human T cells and chemical hapten exposure. The V gene lost 7 bases and the J gene lost 2 bases, with 9 bases spanning the gap. Germline V CDR1 and CDR2: LNHDA, SQIVND (reference sequence). This CDR3 is built from 13 residues. As for time point: patch test 3, about 24 weeks after DPC sensitization. Treatment noted: therapeutic diphenylcyclopropenone sensitization with weekly scalp DPC. Ahead of each patch test application, blood was drawn. Alopecia patients, 18 to 70 years old and DPC-suitable, served as donors. This clonotype showed up many times. Its antigen is still unknown. Overall study results and limits: While controls formed fewer of them, expanded TCRs formed significantly more large CDR3 similarity clusters.

Authors' methods: A per-sample median of roughly 96,000 TCRs was observed, with counts ranging from roughly 23,224 to 700,000. TCRdb re-derived calls from the RACE reads in MiXCR, one entry per CDR3 protein. The V and J calls come from TCRdb's annotation, not from the publication. In the table there are fewer than 200,000 distinct CDR3 sequences, 28% of which are singletons. The material was whole blood, obtained in connection with sensitization to the hapten diphenylcyclopropenone (DPC). The chain couples TRBV19 to TRBJ2-4; a possible D gene is TRBD1 (5 bases). The clonotype comes from a woman aged 18-29 years with alopecia areata. Some clones in this sample may be carry-over from other donors' samples. In nucleotides, the CDR3 is TGTGCCAGTATGCAGGGAACCAAAAACATTCAGTACTTC. Its translation is CASMQGTKNIQYF.